This T cell receptor beta chain originates from a study of T cells after yellow fever vaccination. Germline lookup yields CDR1 SQVTM and CDR2 ANQGSEA. V lost 5 bases to trimming and J lost 1 base, with 9 bases between them. This CDR3 spans 13 amino acids. TCRdb processed the 5' RACE reads anew with MiXCR; each CDR3 protein has one entry. The table shows 200,000 to 300,000 distinct CDR3 sequences, with approximately 3.5% occurring only once. Study conclusions and caveats: Of the clonotypes, a small share occurred in both CD4 and CD8 compartments. Post-booster reappearance was seen for most primary-vaccination clones (about 96% CD4, around 89% CD8).

This clonotype turned up a few times. The antigen remains unidentified. The source of this sequence is a young man who received the YFV17D yellow fever vaccine. V is TRBV29-1 and J is TRBJ2-4, with D perhaps matching TRBD1 (5 bases). The source material was PBMCs, sampled 15 days after the yellow fever booster vaccination. The CDR3 nucleotides read TGCAGCGTTTCGGACACCGCCAAAAACATTCAGTACTTC. Translated: CSVSDTAKNIQYF.